A selection of T cell receptor beta chains follows, all from one sample in a study of T cell responses to AZD1222 COVID-19 vaccine. Sequencing was performed with immunoSEQ multiplex PCR; in TCRdb, only in-frame clones are kept and a portion is missing. Altogether approximately 120,000 clones are present, 80% to 90% being singletons, with the ten largest covering around 1.5%. This specimen was peripheral blood, taken on day 0 of AZD1222 vaccination. These receptors were taken from an adult in good health. CDR3s include the opening cysteine and the closing phenylalanine or tryptophan. The D gene is left open where the match is weak. Clone size is given for some rows only: seen once, a few or many times, or a class if the clone is expanded.

j_gene,v_gene,abundance,d_gene,CDR3nt,CDR3aa
TRBJ2-7,TRBV4-3,once,.,TGCGCCAGCAGCCAAGGCCCAGGGTACGAGCAGTACTTC,CASSQGPGYEQYF
TRBJ2-7,TRBV19,.,TRBD2,TGTGCCAGTATGGGAGGGTCTTCCTACGAGCAGTACTTC,CASMGGSSYEQYF
TRBJ2-5,TRBV28,.,.,TGTGCCAGCAGTATTGTAAACAGGGTCCAAGAGACCCAGTACTTC,CASSIVNRVQETQYF
TRBJ2-3,TRBV6-2/TRBV6-3,.,TRBD2,TGTGCCAGCAGTTACTCGACTAGCGTCCCAGATACGCAGTATTTT,CASSYSTSVPDTQYF
TRBJ1-5,TRBV5-8,.,TRBD1,TGTGCCAGCGGTTCCGACAGGGGCGTTGGATATAGCAATCAGCCCCAGCATTTT,CASGSDRGVGYSNQPQHF
TRBJ1-2,TRBV7-9,.,TRBD1,TGTGCCAGCAGCCCCGGGACAGGGGGATATGGCTACACCTTC,CASSPGTGGYGYTF
TRBJ1-1,TRBV11-3,.,.,TGTGCCAGCAGCGGTCAAGATATGAACACTGAAGCTTTCTTT,CASSGQDMNTEAFF
TRBJ2-2,TRBV6-5,.,.,TGTGCCAGCAGTTACTCGATGGCCACCGGGGAGCTGTTTTTT,CASSYSMATGELFF
TRBJ2-7,TRBV6-5,once,TRBD1,TGTGCCAGCAGTTACGACAGGGGTAGCTACGAGCAGTACTTC,CASSYDRGSYEQYF
TRBJ2-5,TRBV15,.,.,TGTGCCACCAGCAGAGATGTGGGAGAGACCCAGTACTTC,CATSRDVGETQYF
TRBJ1-1,TRBV4-1,.,TRBD1,TGCGCCAGCAGCCTACAGGGGGCCAGCACTGAAGCTTTCTTT,CASSLQGASTEAFF
TRBJ2-4,TRBV19,.,.,TGTGCCAGTAGCCCCTTGGGAGACAGCGGGTCCAGAAACATTCAGTACTTC,CASSPLGDSGSRNIQYF
TRBJ1-1,TRBV5-1,.,.,TGCGCCAGCAGCTTGGAACCAAACACTGAAGCTTTCTTT,CASSLEPNTEAFF
TRBJ2-7,TRBV4-1,once,TRBD2,TGCGCCAGCAGCCACGGGACTAGCGGCCTTCGGGAGCAGTACTTC,CASSHGTSGLREQYF
TRBJ1-6,TRBV4-3,.,.,TGCGCCAGCAGCCCGCACAGCGGGGATAGTGCATCACCCCTCCACTTT,CASSPHSGDSASPLHF
TRBJ2-3,TRBV7-3,.,TRBD1,TGTGCCAGCAGCCCAGGACAGGGGGTAGTTGAGACAGATACGCAGTATTTT,CASSPGQGVVETDTQYF
TRBJ2-1,TRBV6-5,.,.,TGTGCCAGCAGTTACGGGCAGAGCTCCTACAATGAGCAGTTCTTC,CASSYGQSSYNEQFF
TRBJ2-1,TRBV27,.,TRBD1,TGTGCCAGCCGGACAGGTTCCTACAATGAGCAGTTCTTC,CASRTGSYNEQFF
TRBJ1-2,TRBV24-1,.,TRBD1,TGTGCCACCAGTGCATGGGACAGCAACTATGGCTACACCTTC,CATSAWDSNYGYTF
TRBJ2-7,TRBV7-2,.,.,TGTGCCAGCAGCCTTAACAGGGACGAGCAGTACTTC,CASSLNRDEQYF
TRBJ2-7,TRBV5-1,once,.,TGCGCCAGCAGCTTGCTGTCTTCTGGGGCAGGGTTCTACGAGCAGTACTTC,CASSLLSSGAGFYEQYF
TRBJ2-1,TRBV19,.,TRBD2,TGTGCCAGTAGTATACGGCGGGAGTGGTCCTACAATGAGCAGTTCTTC,CASSIRREWSYNEQFF
TRBJ1-1,TRBV2,.,.,TGTGCCAGCAACGCGAACACTGAAGCTTTCTTT,CASNANTEAFF
TRBJ2-1,TRBV6-5,.,TRBD2,TGTGCCAGCACGGCTAGCGGGATCCACAATGAGCAGTTCTTC,CASTASGIHNEQFF
TRBJ2-7,TRBV5-1,.,TRBD1,TGCGCCAGCAGCTTGGCTGGACAGGGAAGAGTCGAGCAGTACTTC,CASSLAGQGRVEQYF
TRBJ1-1,TRBV11-3,few,.,TGTGCCAGCAGCACCCTTTACAGGGCGATGAACACTGAAGCTTTCTTT,CASSTLYRAMNTEAFF